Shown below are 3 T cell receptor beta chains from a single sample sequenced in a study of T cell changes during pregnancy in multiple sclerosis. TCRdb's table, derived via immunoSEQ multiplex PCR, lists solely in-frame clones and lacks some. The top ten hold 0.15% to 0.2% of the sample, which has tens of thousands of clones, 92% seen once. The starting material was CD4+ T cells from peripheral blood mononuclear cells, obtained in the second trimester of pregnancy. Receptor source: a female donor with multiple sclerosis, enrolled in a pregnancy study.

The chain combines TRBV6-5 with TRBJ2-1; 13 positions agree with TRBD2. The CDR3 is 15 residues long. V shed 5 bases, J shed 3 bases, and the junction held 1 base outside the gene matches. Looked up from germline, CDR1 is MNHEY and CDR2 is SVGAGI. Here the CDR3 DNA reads TGTGCCAGCAGTCGGACTAGCGGGAGCTACAATGAGCAGTTCTTC. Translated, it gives CASSRTSGSYNEQFF.

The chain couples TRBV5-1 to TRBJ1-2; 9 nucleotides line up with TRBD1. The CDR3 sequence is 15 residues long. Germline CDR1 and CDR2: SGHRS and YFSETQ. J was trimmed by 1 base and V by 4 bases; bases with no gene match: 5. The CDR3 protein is CASSMDRGINYGYTF. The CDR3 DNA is TGCGCCAGCAGCATGGACAGGGGTATTAACTATGGCTACACCTTC.

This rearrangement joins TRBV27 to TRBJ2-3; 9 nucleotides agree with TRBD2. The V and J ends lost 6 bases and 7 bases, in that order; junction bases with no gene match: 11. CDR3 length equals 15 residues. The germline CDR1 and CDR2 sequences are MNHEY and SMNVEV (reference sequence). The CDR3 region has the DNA TGTGCCAGCAGCCTAATGACTAGCGGAGGCCATACGCAGTATTTT. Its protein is CASSLMTSGGHTQYF.